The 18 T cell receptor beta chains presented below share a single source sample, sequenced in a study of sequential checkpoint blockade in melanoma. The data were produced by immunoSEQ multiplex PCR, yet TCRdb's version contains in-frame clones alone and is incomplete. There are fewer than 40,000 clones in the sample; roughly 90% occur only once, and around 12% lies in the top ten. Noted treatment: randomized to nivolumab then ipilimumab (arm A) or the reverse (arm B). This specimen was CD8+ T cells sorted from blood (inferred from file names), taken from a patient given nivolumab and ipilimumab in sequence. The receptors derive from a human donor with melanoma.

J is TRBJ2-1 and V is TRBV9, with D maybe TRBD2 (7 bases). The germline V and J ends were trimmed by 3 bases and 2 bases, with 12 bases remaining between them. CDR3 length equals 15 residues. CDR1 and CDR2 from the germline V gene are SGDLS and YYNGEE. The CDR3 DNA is TGTGCCAGCAGCGGAGGGGAGGGGGCCTACAATGAGCAGTTCTTC. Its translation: CASSGGEGAYNEQFF.

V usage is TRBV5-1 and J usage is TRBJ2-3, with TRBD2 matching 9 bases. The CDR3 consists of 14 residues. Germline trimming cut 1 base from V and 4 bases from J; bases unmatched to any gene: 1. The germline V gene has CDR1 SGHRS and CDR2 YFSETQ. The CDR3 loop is CASSLRLAADTQYF. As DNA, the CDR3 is TGCGCCAGCAGCTTGAGACTAGCGGCAGATACGCAGTATTTT.

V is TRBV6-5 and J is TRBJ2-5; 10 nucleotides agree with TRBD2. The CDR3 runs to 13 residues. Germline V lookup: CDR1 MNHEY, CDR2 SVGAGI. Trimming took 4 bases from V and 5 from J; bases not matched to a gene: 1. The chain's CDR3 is CASSWGLAETQYF. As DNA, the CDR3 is TGTGCCAGCAGTTGGGGACTAGCGGAGACCCAGTACTTC.

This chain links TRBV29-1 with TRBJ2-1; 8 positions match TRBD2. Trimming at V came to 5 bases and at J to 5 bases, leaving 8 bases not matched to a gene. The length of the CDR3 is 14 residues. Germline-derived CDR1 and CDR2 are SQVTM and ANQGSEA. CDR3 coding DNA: TGCAGCGTTCTGGCGGGAGGACGGCACAATGAGCAGTTCTTC. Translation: CSVLAGGRHNEQFF.

CDR3 loop: CASSLHHETGSSREKLFF. CDR3 in DNA: TGTGCCAGCAGTTTACATCATGAAACAGGGTCGTCTCGCGAAAAACTGTTTTTT. The J gene is TRBJ1-4, the V gene TRBV27; the D gene is possibly TRBD1 (6 bases). V shed 2 bases and J shed 8 bases, with 24 bases lying between them. This CDR3 spans 18 amino acids. Germline loops: CDR1 MNHEY, CDR2 SMNVEV (reference sequence).

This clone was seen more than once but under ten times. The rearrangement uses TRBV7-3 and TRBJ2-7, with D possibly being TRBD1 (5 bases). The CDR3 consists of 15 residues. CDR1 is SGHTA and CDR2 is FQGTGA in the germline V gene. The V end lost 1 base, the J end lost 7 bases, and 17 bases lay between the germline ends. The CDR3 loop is CASSLKWTPGGEQYF. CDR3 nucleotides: TGTGCCAGCAGCTTAAAGTGGACACCGGGTGGGGAGCAGTACTTC.

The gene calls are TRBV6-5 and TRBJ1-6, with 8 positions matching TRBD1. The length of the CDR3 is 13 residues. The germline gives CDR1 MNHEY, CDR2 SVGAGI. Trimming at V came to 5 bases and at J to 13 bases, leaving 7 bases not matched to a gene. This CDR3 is CASSPGQALPLHF. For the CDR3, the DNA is TGTGCCAGCAGTCCGGGACAGGCACTCCCCCTCCACTTT.

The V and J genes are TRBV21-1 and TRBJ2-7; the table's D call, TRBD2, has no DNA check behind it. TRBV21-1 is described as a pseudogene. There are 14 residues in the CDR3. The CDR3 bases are TGTGCCAGCAGCACATGGACGGACTACTACGAGCAGTACGTC. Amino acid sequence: CASSTWTDYYEQYV.

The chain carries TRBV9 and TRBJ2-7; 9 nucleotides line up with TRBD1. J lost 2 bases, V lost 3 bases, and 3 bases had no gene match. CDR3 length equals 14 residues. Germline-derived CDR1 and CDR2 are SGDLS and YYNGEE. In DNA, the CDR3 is TGTGCCAGCAGCGAGACAGGGGGGACCTACGAGCAGTACTTC. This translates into CASSETGGTYEQYF.

As DNA, the CDR3 is TGTGCCAGCAGGGACAGGGAGTCCTATGGCTACACCTTC. It translates to CASRDRESYGYTF. The chain combines TRBV6-6 with TRBJ1-2, with 8 nucleotides matching TRBD1. Losses at the gene ends were 6 bases for V and 4 bases for J; bases not matched to a gene: 4. CDR1 and CDR2 (germline): MNHNY, SVGAGI (reference sequence). This CDR3 region has 13 residues.

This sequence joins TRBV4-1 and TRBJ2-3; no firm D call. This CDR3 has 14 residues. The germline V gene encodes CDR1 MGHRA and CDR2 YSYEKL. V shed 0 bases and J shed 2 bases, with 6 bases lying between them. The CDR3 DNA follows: TGCGCCAGCAGCCAAGATAGCCTCACAGATACGCAGTATTTT. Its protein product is CASSQDSLTDTQYF.

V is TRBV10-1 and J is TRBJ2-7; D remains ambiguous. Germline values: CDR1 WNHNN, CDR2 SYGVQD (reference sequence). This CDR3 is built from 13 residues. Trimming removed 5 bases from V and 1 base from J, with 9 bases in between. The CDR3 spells CASSPGPSYEQYF. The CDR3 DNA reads TGCGCCAGCAGTCCCGGTCCGTCCTACGAGCAGTACTTC.

CDR3 coding DNA: TGTGCCAGTAGTATTATAGACTATAGCAATCAGCCCCAGCATTTT. Translating gives CASSIIDYSNQPQHF. The rearrangement links TRBV19 to TRBJ1-5; D gene uncertain. The CDR3 sequence is 15 residues long. The V end was cut by 3 bases, the J end by 0 bases, with 9 bases between. Germline CDR1 reads LNHDA; CDR2 reads SQIVND (reference sequence). Filled out from reference TRBV19 and TRBJ1-5, the complete variable domain reads DGGITQSPKYLFRKEGQNVTLSCEQNLNHDAMYWYRQDPGQGLRLIYYSQIVNDFQKGDIAEGYSVSREKKESFPLTVTSAQKNPTAFYLCASSIIDYSNQPQHFGDGTRLSIL.

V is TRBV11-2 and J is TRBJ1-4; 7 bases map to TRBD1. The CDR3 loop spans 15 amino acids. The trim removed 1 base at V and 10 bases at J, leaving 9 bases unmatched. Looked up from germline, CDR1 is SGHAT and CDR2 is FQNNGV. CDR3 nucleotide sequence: TGTGCCAGCAGCTTAGGTTCCAGGGGGATGGGAAAACTGTTTTTT. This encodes CASSLGSRGMGKLFF.

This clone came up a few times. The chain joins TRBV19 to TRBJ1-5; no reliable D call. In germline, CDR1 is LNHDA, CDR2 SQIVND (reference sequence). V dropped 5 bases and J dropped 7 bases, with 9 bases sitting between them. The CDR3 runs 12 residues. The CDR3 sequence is CASSDPGQPQHF. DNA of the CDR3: TGTGCCAGTAGTGACCCGGGGCAGCCCCAGCATTTT.

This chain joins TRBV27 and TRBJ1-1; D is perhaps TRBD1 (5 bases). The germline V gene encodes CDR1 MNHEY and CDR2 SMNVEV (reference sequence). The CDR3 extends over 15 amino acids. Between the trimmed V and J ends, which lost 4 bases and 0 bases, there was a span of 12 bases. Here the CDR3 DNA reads TGTGCCAGCAGTTCCTACCCGACAGTGAACACTGAAGCTTTCTTT. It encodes CASSSYPTVNTEAFF.

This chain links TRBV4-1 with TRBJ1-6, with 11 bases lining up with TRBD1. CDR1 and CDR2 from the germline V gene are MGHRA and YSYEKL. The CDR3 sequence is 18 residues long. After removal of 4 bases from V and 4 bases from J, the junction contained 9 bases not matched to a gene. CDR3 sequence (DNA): TGCGCCAGCAGCCCGGGGACAGGGGGTCTGCTTTATAATTCACCCCTCCACTTT. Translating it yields CASSPGTGGLLYNSPLHF.

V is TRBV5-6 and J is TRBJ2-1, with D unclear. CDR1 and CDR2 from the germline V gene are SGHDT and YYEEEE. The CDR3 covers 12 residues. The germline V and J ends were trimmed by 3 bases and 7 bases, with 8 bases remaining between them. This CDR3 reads CASSSVLNEQFF. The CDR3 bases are TGTGCCAGCAGCTCCGTCTTGAATGAGCAGTTCTTC.